Below, 22 T cell receptor beta chains from the same sample are listed, as sequenced in a study of cytomegalovirus exposure and HLA in healthy donors. Researchers ran the PCR with 60 Vbeta and 13 Jbeta primers. The table came from immunoSEQ multiplex PCR; TCRdb's copy has only in-frame clones and leaves some out. The sample has 150,000 to 200,000 clones; around two thirds are singletons. Sequenced: PBMCs. The receptors come from a man aged 35 to 55 in good health and CMV-seronegative.

This clone was seen a handful of times. The rearrangement uses TRBV5-4 and TRBJ1-3; 9 bases map to TRBD1. The CDR3 has 15 residues. J lost 9 bases, V lost 1 base, and 8 bases had no gene match. Germline V lookup: CDR1 SGHNT, CDR2 YYREEE (reference sequence). The CDR3 protein is CASSLRGQGSSTIYF. DNA for the CDR3: TGTGCCAGCAGCTTGAGAGGACAGGGGTCCAGCACCATATATTTT.

The chain recombines TRBV5-6 with TRBJ2-5, with 10 nucleotides matching TRBD2. The assigned J gene may be wrong: the sequence end matches TRBJ2-7 better. Germline loops: CDR1 SGHDT, CDR2 YYEEEE. The CDR3 is 15 amino acids. This CDR3 reads CASSLGASGSYEQYF. The CDR3 DNA reads as TGTGCCAGCAGCTTGGGCGCTAGCGGGAGTTACGAGCAGTACTTC.

About this clone itself: Other DNA variants within this sample encode the same CDR3. The rearrangement uses TRBV5-1 and TRBJ1-2; D perhaps matches TRBD1 (5 bases). The germline V gene has CDR1 SGHRS and CDR2 YFSETQ. The CDR3 runs to 12 residues. V lost 4 bases, J lost 4 bases, and 8 bases lay in between. The CDR3 reads CASSGDSYGYTF. In nucleotides, the CDR3 is TGCGCCAGCAGCGGAGACAGCTATGGCTACACCTTC.

The rearrangement links TRBV5-1 to TRBJ1-4; 7 nucleotides align to TRBD1. V shed 2 bases, J shed 1 base, and the junction held 5 bases outside the gene matches. CDR3 size: 16 residues. Per the germline V gene, CDR1 is SGHRS and CDR2 is YFSETQ. The CDR3 here is CASSFSHRGTNEKLFF. Written as DNA, the CDR3 is TGCGCCAGCAGCTTTTCCCACAGGGGAACTAATGAAAAACTGTTTTTT. The full variable domain, with the rest looked up from reference TRBV5-1 and TRBJ1-4, is KAGVTQTPRYLIKTRGQQVTLSCSPISGHRSVSWYQQTPGQGLQFLFEYFSETQRNKGNFPGRFSGRQFSNSRSEMNVSTLELGDSALYLCASSFSHRGTNEKLFFGSGTQLSVL.

This chain connects TRBV6-5 to TRBJ1-6; the match to TRBD1 covers 9 bases. CDR1 and CDR2 (germline): MNHEY, SVGAGI. The CDR3 is 14 amino acids. The J segment lost 10 bases and the V segment lost 6 bases, leaving 7 bases of the junction unmatched. The CDR3 sequence: CASSRTGDGSPLHF. In DNA, the CDR3 is TGTGCCAGCAGCCGGACAGGGGATGGATCACCCCTCCACTTT.

V is TRBV18 and J is TRBJ2-5; 8 positions match TRBD1. V shed 6 bases, J shed 4 bases, and the junction held 10 bases outside the gene matches. The CDR3 extends over 15 amino acids. The germline V gene has CDR1 KGHSH and CDR2 LQKENI. The CDR3 here is CASSPGQGTGETQYF. The DNA for the CDR3 is TGTGCCAGCTCGCCTGGACAGGGCACGGGAGAGACCCAGTACTTC.

This clone was seen more than once but under ten times. The chain uses TRBV28 and TRBJ2-7, with a possible D match to TRBD1 (6 bases). This CDR3 is built from 12 residues. Germline assignment: CDR1 MDHEN and CDR2 SYDVKM. V lost 6 bases and J 3 bases, leaving 9 bases between the germline ends. The CDR3 reads CASRNRVYEQYF. The CDR3 nucleotides are TGTGCCAGCAGAAACAGGGTCTACGAGCAGTACTTC.

The chain is built from TRBV6-5 and TRBJ1-2; 7 bases agree with TRBD1. V lost 4 bases and J lost 0; bases outside the gene matches: 5. CDR1 is MNHEY, CDR2 SVGAGI, per germline. This CDR3 is 15 amino acids long. The CDR3 region is CASSFAGQPNYGYTF. CDR3 nucleotide sequence: TGTGCCAGCAGTTTTGCGGGACAGCCTAACTATGGCTACACCTTC.

This clone occurred a few times. The rearrangement uses TRBV27 and TRBJ2-1; perhaps TRBD1 as D (5 bases). The CDR3 covers 14 residues. Germline V lookup: CDR1 MNHEY, CDR2 SMNVEV (reference sequence). V was pared by 3 bases and J by 15 bases, with 21 bases between. This CDR3 is CASSFIFGAGFLFF. DNA of the CDR3: TGTGCCAGCAGTTTCATATTTGGGGCAGGGTTTCTGTTCTTC.

This chain uses TRBV7-2 with TRBJ2-5; 8 bases are shared with TRBD1. This CDR3 comprises 16 residues. Germline V gene sequence: CDR1 SGHTA, CDR2 FQGNSA. J lost 5 bases, V lost 6 bases, and 14 bases had no gene match. DNA of the CDR3: TGTGCCAGCAGTCTTCTACAGGGGGTAGGGGTTGAGACCCAGTACTTC. This translates into CASSLLQGVGVETQYF.

This clone was found a few times. The chain has TRBV28 and TRBJ1-5; D not certain. The V end lost 5 bases, the J end lost 1 base, and 18 bases lay between the germline ends. Germline lookup yields CDR1 MDHEN and CDR2 SYDVKM. This CDR3 comprises 17 residues. The chain's CDR3 is CASSPPPRVRSNQPQHF. CDR3 bases: TGTGCCAGCAGTCCACCTCCGAGGGTGAGGAGCAATCAGCCCCAGCATTTT.

V usage is TRBV15 and J usage is TRBJ2-1, with no clear D. This CDR3 is 17 amino acids long. V was shortened by 0 bases and J by 3 bases, with 15 bases between the two germline ends. CDR1 is LNHNV and CDR2 is YYDKDF in the germline V gene (reference sequence). The CDR3 here is CATSRDSARGFYNEQFF. The CDR3 DNA follows: TGTGCCACCAGCAGAGACTCCGCTAGAGGCTTCTACAATGAGCAGTTCTTC. Full variable domain (outside the CDR3, taken from reference TRBV15 and TRBJ2-1): DAMVIQNPRYQVTQFGKPVTLSCSQTLNHNVMYWYQQKSSQAPKLLFHYYDKDFNNEADTPDNFQSRRPNTSFCFLDIRSPGLGDTAMYLCATSRDSARGFYNEQFFGPGTRLTVL.

V gene TRBV6-5 combines with J gene TRBJ1-2; 8 nucleotides line up with TRBD1. Trimming at V came to 0 bases and at J to 7 bases, leaving 4 bases not matched to a gene. The CDR3 loop spans 14 amino acids. Germline V gene sequence: CDR1 MNHEY, CDR2 SVGAGI. CDR3 sequence: CASSYSTGGPGYTF. The CDR3 DNA reads as TGTGCCAGCAGTTACTCTACAGGGGGTCCTGGCTACACCTTC.

This clone was found once. The chain carries TRBV9 and TRBJ1-1; 10 bases are a match to TRBD1. The CDR3 is made up of 15 amino acids. Germline V gene sequence: CDR1 SGDLS, CDR2 YYNGEE. After removal of 3 bases from V and 3 bases from J, the junction contained 5 bases not matched to a gene. CDR3 residues: CASSAAGQGYTEAFF. The CDR3 nucleotides are TGTGCCAGCAGCGCCGCGGGACAGGGGTACACTGAAGCTTTCTTT.

This rearrangement joins TRBV6-1 to TRBJ1-5; 12 nucleotides match TRBD1. The CDR3 loop spans 15 amino acids. The trim removed 5 bases at V and 6 bases at J, leaving 5 bases unmatched. Germline loops: CDR1 MNHNS, CDR2 SASEGT. The CDR3 region is CASSPGQGAGQPQHF. The CDR3 region has the DNA TGTGCCAGCAGTCCGGGACAGGGGGCCGGTCAGCCCCAGCATTTT.

This clone was seen only once. V is TRBV5-6 and J is TRBJ2-7; 9 bases are a match to TRBD1. Trimming took 2 bases from V and 7 from J; bases not matched to a gene: 13. CDR3 length: 16 amino acids. Germline CDR1 reads SGHDT; CDR2 reads YYEEEE. The CDR3 DNA is TGTGCCAGCAGCTTACCCGGGACAGGGCAAGCGGGAGAGCAGTACTTC. Its protein is CASSLPGTGQAGEQYF.

The chain uses TRBV6-5 and TRBJ2-7, with 9 bases matching TRBD2. Germline CDR1 and CDR2: MNHEY and SVGAGI. The CDR3 loop spans 13 amino acids. Trimming took 8 bases from V and 2 from J; bases not matched to a gene: 4. The CDR3 protein is CASVAGGTYEQYF. Here the CDR3 DNA reads TGTGCCAGCGTGGCGGGAGGGACCTACGAGCAGTACTTC.

The chain is built from TRBV29-1 and TRBJ2-3, with D hard to call. Germline V CDR1 and CDR2: SQVTM, ANQGSEA. CDR3 size: 12 residues. Between the trimmed V and J ends, which lost 3 bases and 0 bases, there was a span of 4 bases. The CDR3 sequence: CSVDPSTDTQYF. The CDR3 bases are TGCAGCGTTGATCCTAGCACAGATACGCAGTATTTT.

V and J are TRBV30 and TRBJ1-5; 10 bases are shared with TRBD1. J lost 5 bases, V lost 4 bases, and 5 bases had no gene match. Germline CDR1 and CDR2: GTSNPN and SVGIG (reference sequence). This CDR3 contains 14 residues. This CDR3 reads CAWKGDRGDQPQHF. In nucleotides, the CDR3 is TGTGCCTGGAAGGGGGACAGGGGCGATCAGCCCCAGCATTTT.

On this clone: The junction departs from germline at one end; a sequencing error may be responsible. The chain is built from TRBV7-9 and TRBJ2-7, with D possibly TRBD2 on 7 matching bases. Germline V gene lookup returns CDR1 SEHNR and CDR2 FQNEAQ (reference sequence). The CDR3 sequence is 14 residues long. In DNA, the CDR3 is TGTTCCAGCAGCTTTGGGGGGGCCTCGGACGAGCAGTACTTC. Amino acid sequence: CSSSFGGASDEQYF.

This clone has only a few counts. CDR3: CASSPGQGAYEKLFF. CDR3 nucleotides: TGCGCCAGCAGCCCCGGACAGGGGGCGTATGAAAAACTGTTTTTT. The genes are TRBV4-1 and TRBJ1-4, with 11 bases that match TRBD1. This CDR3 is 15 amino acids long. Germline CDR1 and CDR2: MGHRA and YSYEKL. Losses at the gene ends were 4 bases for V and 6 bases for J; bases not matched to a gene: 4.

V and J are TRBV2 and TRBJ2-1; 9 nucleotides agree with TRBD1. Germline V lookup: CDR1 SNHLY, CDR2 FYNNEI. With V trimmed by 6 bases and J by 8 bases, 20 bases remained unmatched. The CDR3 spans 18 residues. The CDR3 nucleotides are TGTGCCAGCAGGGTCACCCTTAAACAGGGGGCGGGATTCGATGAGCAGTTCTTC. Translating gives CASRVTLKQGAGFDEQFF.